This TCR beta chain was sequenced in a study of CD8 T cells in ankylosing spondylitis. Trimming removed 7 bases at V and 5 bases at J, with 14 bases between. CDR3 size: 12 residues. CDR1 is SQVTM and CDR2 is ANQGSEA in the germline V gene. This clonotype has a count of ten or more. Its target is unknown. Study results and limitations: Seemingly distinctive of ankylosing spondylitis blood was a TCR beta motif formed by eight highly homologous variants.

TCRdb processed the 5' RACE reads anew with MiXCR; each CDR3 protein has one entry. The sample holds about 210,000 distinct CDR3 sequences; about 7% are singletons and the top ten take 14%. The specimen was blood, either unsorted or a sorted T cell fraction (not recorded which). The chain employs TRBV29-1 and TRBJ1-2; maybe TRBD1 (6 bases). The clonotype comes from a male donor with ankylosing spondylitis. DNA of the CDR3: TGCAGCGCGTCAGGGGACCGATATGGCTACACCTTC. Encoded protein: CSASGDRYGYTF. Looking up the rest from reference TRBV29-1 and TRBJ1-2 gives the full variable domain: SAVISQKPSRDICQRGTSLTIQCQVDSQVTMMFWYRQQPGQSLTLIATANQGSEATYESGFVIDKFPISRPNLTFSTLTVSNMSPEDSSIYLCSASGDRYGYTFGSGTRLTVV.